These 20 T cell receptor beta chains were all obtained from the same sample, sequenced in a study of shared clonotypes between healthy human individuals. The naive CD8 subset, CD45RO-negative cells positively selected for CCR7, excluded terminally differentiated effector memory CD45RA+ cells. Sequencing used immunoSEQ multiplex PCR; TCRdb keeps in-frame clones, though not all of them. Of some 2.1 million clones listed, 93% are singletons. The sample taken for sequencing was naive CD8+ T cells from PBMCs. These receptors were collected from a man between 18 and 35 years old in good health. Some clones in this sample may be carry-over from other donors' samples.

This sequence joins TRBV30 and TRBJ2-6, with 9 bases lining up with TRBD1. The CDR3 has 18 amino acids. V lost 4 bases and J lost 1; bases outside the gene matches: 11. CDR1 and CDR2 (germline): GTSNPN, SVGIG (reference sequence). The CDR3 region has the DNA TGTGCCTGGAAGAGGTGGGACAGGGCCCTATCTGGGGCCAACGTCCTGACTTTC. Translation gives CAWKRWDRALSGANVLTF.

The chain is built from TRBV19 and TRBJ1-2; D gene uncertain. Trimming stripped 0 bases from V and 8 bases from J, with 10 bases between. Germline V CDR1 and CDR2: LNHDA, SQIVND (reference sequence). The CDR3 consists of 13 residues. CDR3 amino acids: CASSIEVSGGYTF. The CDR3 DNA reads as TGTGCCAGTAGTATAGAAGTAAGTGGAGGCTACACCTTC.

The chain uses TRBV5-1 and TRBJ2-3; D is tentatively TRBD1 or TRBD2 (6 bases each). Trimming removed 0 bases at V and 4 bases at J, with 9 bases between. The CDR3 contains 14 residues. The V gene's germline CDR1 is SGHRS and CDR2 YFSETQ. The CDR3 DNA reads as TGCGCCAGCAGCTTGGAGGGGGGCGCAGATACGCAGTATTTT. Protein product: CASSLEGGADTQYF.

The chain uses TRBV4-2 and TRBJ2-3; 9 bases are a match to TRBD2. This CDR3 has 17 amino acids. Germline lookup yields CDR1 LGHNA and CDR2 YNFKEQ. The V segment lost 1 base and the J segment 4 bases; nucleotides outside the gene matches: 9. CDR3 protein: CASSQGDAGGFPDTQYF. The CDR3 DNA follows: TGTGCCAGCAGCCAAGGTGATGCGGGAGGGTTTCCAGATACGCAGTATTTT.

V gene TRBV27 combines with J gene TRBJ1-2; 7 bases fit TRBD1. Germline loops: CDR1 MNHEY, CDR2 SMNVEV (reference sequence). CDR3 length equals 15 residues. Losses at the gene ends were 3 bases for V and 4 bases for J; bases not matched to a gene: 8. The CDR3 DNA is TGTGCCAGCAGTTTGGGAGGGGGCAGTAGCTATGGCTACACCTTC. It yields the protein CASSLGGGSSYGYTF.

The chain couples TRBV5-4 to TRBJ1-1, with TRBD1 matching over 7 bases. This CDR3 contains 13 residues. CDR1 and CDR2 from the germline V gene are SGHNT and YYREEE (reference sequence). V lost 4 bases, J lost 6 bases, and 6 bases stayed unmatched. Written as DNA, the CDR3 is TGTGCCAGCAGCCTTAGACAGGGCCCTGAAGCTTTCTTT. Protein sequence: CASSLRQGPEAFF.

The V call is TRBV27, the J call TRBJ1-2; 8 bases match TRBD1. Per germline, CDR1 MNHEY and CDR2 SMNVEV (reference sequence). The CDR3 is 16 residues long. V was pared by 5 bases and J by 0 bases, with 8 bases of the junction left unmatched. As DNA, the CDR3 is TGTGCCAGCAGTCCCCGACAGGGGATAGCTAACTATGGCTACACCTTC. Amino acid sequence: CASSPRQGIANYGYTF.

This rearrangement joins TRBV19 to TRBJ1-1, with TRBD1 identical over 7 bases. V trimming: 3 bases; J trimming: 1 base; junction bases outside the gene matches: 8. Looked up from germline, CDR1 is LNHDA and CDR2 is SQIVND (reference sequence). This CDR3 is built from 16 residues. The CDR3: CASSIPGTVGNTEAFF. The CDR3 bases are TGTGCCAGTAGTATCCCCGGGACAGTAGGGAACACTGAAGCTTTCTTT.

The rearrangement joins TRBV2 to TRBJ2-7; no definite D call. This CDR3 has 13 amino acids. Germline CDR1 SNHLY, CDR2 FYNNEI. V gave up 7 bases and J gave up 3 bases, with 13 bases separating them. CDR3 nucleotide sequence: TGTGCCAGCAATGGACGGGCTGACTACGAGCAGTACTTC. It yields the protein CASNGRADYEQYF. Full variable domain (rest looked up from reference TRBV2 and TRBJ2-7): EPEVTQTPSHQVTQMGQEVILRCVPISNHLYFYWYRQILGQKVEFLVSFYNNEISEKSEIFDDQFSVERPDGSNFTLKIRSTKLEDSAMYFCASNGRADYEQYFGPGTRLTVT.

The rearrangement joins TRBV6-5 to TRBJ1-6, with 8 bases identical to TRBD1. Germline V lookup: CDR1 MNHEY, CDR2 SVGAGI. V lost 6 bases and J lost 9; bases outside the gene matches: 10. The CDR3 totals 15 residues. The CDR3 spells CASSRDRGGSSPLHF. The CDR3 DNA reads as TGTGCCAGCAGCCGAGACAGGGGCGGGAGTTCACCCCTCCACTTT.

The J gene is TRBJ1-1, the V gene TRBV7-9, with D possibly matching TRBD1 (6 bases). V lost 1 base, J lost 0 bases, and 15 bases lay in between. The CDR3 runs to 17 residues. The germline V gene has CDR1 SEHNR and CDR2 FQNEAQ (reference sequence). CDR3 DNA: TGTGCCAGCAGCTTAGGGGTCCCCACAGGGTTGAACACTGAAGCTTTCTTT. It yields the protein CASSLGVPTGLNTEAFF. Full variable domain (remainder filled in from reference TRBV7-9 and TRBJ1-1): DTGVSQNPRHKITKRGQNVTFRCDPISEHNRLYWYRQTLGQGPEFLTYFQNEAQLEKSRLLSDRFSAERPKGSFSTLEIQRTEQGDSAMYLCASSLGVPTGLNTEAFFGQGTRLTVV.

Remarks on this clone: This CDR3 is also generated by other DNA sequences in the sample. The chain carries TRBV9 and TRBJ2-1; no definite D call. CDR1 is SGDLS and CDR2 is YYNGEE in the germline V gene. V lost 2 bases to trimming and J lost 1 base, with 4 bases between them. This CDR3 spans 13 amino acids. Here the CDR3 reads CASSVESYNEQFF. The CDR3 DNA is TGTGCCAGCAGCGTTGAATCCTACAATGAGCAGTTCTTC.

The CDR3 protein is CASSGRRSSYEQYF. CDR3 nucleotide sequence: TGTGCCAGCAGTGGGCGGAGGAGCTCCTACGAGCAGTACTTC. The chain employs TRBV25-1 and TRBJ2-7; possible D gene TRBD2, 5 bases. The CDR3 runs 14 residues. CDR1 is MGHDK and CDR2 is SYGVNS in the germline V gene. V lost 4 bases, J lost 0 bases, and 10 bases lay in between.

The chain couples TRBV6-5 to TRBJ2-5; D is unclear. The CDR3 extends over 16 amino acids. Trimming took off 0 bases at V and 2 bases at J, with 13 bases between the two ends. CDR1 is MNHEY, CDR2 SVGAGI, per germline. Written as DNA, the CDR3 is TGTGCCAGCAGTTACTCCATTGGTCACTTACAAGAGACCCAGTACTTC. Its protein product is CASSYSIGHLQETQYF.

The chain carries TRBV30 and TRBJ1-3; 8 bases line up with TRBD1. The germline gives CDR1 GTSNPN, CDR2 SVGIG (reference sequence). The CDR3 has 14 amino acids. V was clipped by 5 bases and J by 3 bases; unmatched bases: 6. The CDR3 protein is CAWDSGGFGNTIYF. CDR3 nucleotide sequence: TGTGCCTGGGACTCAGGGGGCTTTGGAAACACCATATATTTT.

About this clone: One end of the junction varies from germline; a read error may be responsible. The chain recombines TRBV11-2 with TRBJ2-1; perhaps D is TRBD1 or TRBD2 (5 bases each). The length of the CDR3 is 16 residues. CDR1 and CDR2 from the germline V gene are SGHAT and FQNNGV. The DNA of the CDR3 is TGTGCCAGCAGATTAGGGGCTGCGGGTTCCTACAATGAGCAGTTCTTC. Its translation is CASRLGAAGSYNEQFF.

The rearrangement uses TRBV7-2 and TRBJ2-1; D is unclear. The CDR3 totals 16 residues. With 1 base removed from V and 2 bases from J, the gap between germline ends came to 12 bases. Germline CDR1 reads SGHTA; CDR2 reads FQGNSA. CDR3 nucleotide sequence: TGTGCCAGCAGCTTAGGCTACCTGGGTCCCTACAATGAGCAGTTCTTC. Translated, it gives CASSLGYLGPYNEQFF. The variable domain in full, completed from reference TRBV7-2 and TRBJ2-1, reads GAGVSQSPSNKVTEKGKDVELRCDPISGHTALYWYRQSLGQGLEFLIYFQGNSAPDKSGLPSDRFSAERTGGSVSTLTIQRTQQEDSAVYLCASSLGYLGPYNEQFFGPGTRLTVL.

The V and J genes are TRBV2 and TRBJ2-3; 9 positions match TRBD1. V lost 6 bases and J lost 3; bases outside the gene matches: 10. This CDR3 comprises 16 residues. From germline, CDR1 is SNHLY and CDR2 FYNNEI. The DNA of the CDR3 is TGTGCCAGCAGGACCAGGACAGGGGAGGTGACAGATACGCAGTATTTT. It codes for CASRTRTGEVTDTQYF.

This rearrangement joins TRBV7-9 to TRBJ2-5; possibly TRBD1 for D (6 bases). Deletions cut 8 bases from V and 1 base from J, with 8 bases between. This CDR3 is 12 amino acids long. Germline V gives CDR1 SEHNR, CDR2 FQNEAQ (reference sequence). The DNA of the CDR3 is TGTGCCAGCGGGGACACCCAAGAGACCCAGTACTTC. It yields the protein CASGDTQETQYF. Variable domain in full (rest from reference TRBV7-9 and TRBJ2-5): DTGVSQNPRHKITKRGQNVTFRCDPISEHNRLYWYRQTLGQGPEFLTYFQNEAQLEKSRLLSDRFSAERPKGSFSTLEIQRTEQGDSAMYLCASGDTQETQYFGPGTRLLVL.

The chain links TRBV5-6 to TRBJ1-2; TRBD1 matches at 9 bases. CDR3 length: 17 residues. CDR1 is SGHDT, CDR2 YYEEEE, per germline. The junction had 10 bases not matched to a gene; V was cut back by 0 bases and J by 4 bases. The CDR3 sequence is CASSLGRTGAGVYGYTF. CDR3 nucleotides: TGTGCCAGCAGCTTGGGGAGGACAGGGGCAGGAGTCTATGGCTACACCTTC.